The present T cell receptor (beta chain) was sequenced within a study of blood T cell repertoires in COVID-19. For the study at large: Sites across the United States, Italy and Spain contributed samples from acute and convalescent COVID-19. T cells, B-cell-depleted T cells, or PBMCs provided the cDNA or gDNA that served as material.

Authors' processing steps: The assay estimated nucleated cells by amplifying reference gene primers. This table comes from immunoSEQ multiplex PCR, and its TCRdb copy is limited to in-frame clones, with some not included. D and trimming come from the DNA, and the V and J calls and clone size come from that table. The sample consists of tens of thousands of clones, 82% of them appearing once. Material for sequencing was peripheral blood. The TCR was taken from a woman aged 55-70 years with acute or convalescent COVID-19.

The DNA of the CDR3 is TGCGCCAGCAGCCAAGAACGGGGGACGGCCTCTGGGGCCAACGTCCTGACTTTC. Translation gives CASSQERGTASGANVLTF. The J gene is TRBJ2-6, the V gene TRBV4-3; D is possibly TRBD2 (6 bases). Trimming cost V 0 bases and J 0 bases, with 12 bases left between them. The germline gives CDR1 LGHNA, CDR2 YSLEER. The CDR3 sequence is 18 residues long.